What follows are 8 T cell receptor beta chains derived from one specimen sequenced in a study of Ad26.COV2.S vaccination and SARS-CoV-2 variants (dated by TCRdb to the early 2020s). Sample treatment or condition, as interpreted from the label and publication: around 19 received Ad26.COV2.S at low or high dose, single or two shots; several received placebo; per-sample allocation not given. Repertoires of vaccine and placebo recipients were sequenced from samples collected on day 63 after the first injection. Libraries were made using the immunoSEQ multiplex PCR assay. In TCRdb, the immuneACCESS table is reduced to in-frame sequences with V and J assigned. These tables do not hold every clone; where another copy was compared, an unresolved V gene accounts for under half, and the others remain unexplained. In all, the sample holds roughly 320,000 clones, and just under 85% of those were seen once. The ten largest clones capture approximately 2% of the sample.

Sequenced material: peripheral blood, taken in a trial of Ad26.COV2.S vaccine versus placebo. These receptors were collected from a person between 18 and 65 years old who received the Ad26.COV2.S COVID-19 vaccine or a placebo.

This clone was detected ten times or more. The chain is built from TRBV29-1 and TRBJ1-1; possible D gene TRBD1, 5 bases. V dropped 1 base and J dropped 1 base, with 7 bases sitting between them. The CDR3 has 13 amino acids. The germline V gene encodes CDR1 SQVTM and CDR2 ANQGSEA. The CDR3 reads CSVEGGENTEAFF. The CDR3 bases are TGCAGCGTTGAAGGGGGCGAGAACACTGAAGCTTTCTTT.

The chain employs TRBV5-4 and TRBJ1-2; D call uncertain. In germline, CDR1 is SGHNT, CDR2 YYREEE (reference sequence). This CDR3 region has 12 residues. Trimming took off 0 bases at V and 6 bases at J, with 6 bases between the two ends. The CDR3 is CASSLEVDGYTF. Here the CDR3 DNA reads TGTGCCAGCAGCTTGGAAGTGGATGGCTACACCTTC.

The genes are TRBV21-1 and TRBJ1-4; the table's D call TRBD1 went unverified against the DNA. TRBV21-1 corresponds to a pseudogene. CDR3 size: 19 residues. CDR3 nucleotides: TGTGCCAGCAGCGCCAGCATGGGACAGGGCGGGGCAACTAATGAAAAACTGTTTTTT. Protein product: CASSASMGQGGATNEKLFF.

The rearrangement joins TRBV18 to TRBJ1-1; D possibly corresponds to TRBD1 (5 bases). The V gene lost 3 bases and the J gene lost 0 bases, with 8 bases spanning the gap. CDR1 is KGHSH and CDR2 is LQKENI in the germline V gene. CDR3 length equals 14 residues. CDR3 DNA sequence: TGTGCCAGCTCACCGGGACGGCTGAACACTGAAGCTTTCTTT. Encoded protein: CASSPGRLNTEAFF.

The chain has TRBV5-1 and TRBJ2-3; either TRBD1 or TRBD2 may fit D (5 bases each). The germline CDR1 and CDR2 sequences are SGHRS and YFSETQ. The CDR3 extends over 14 amino acids. Deletions cut 4 bases from V and 4 bases from J, with 13 bases between. CDR3 nucleotides: TGCGCCAGCAGCGATCCGGGACGAGCAGATACGCAGTATTTT. It specifies CASSDPGRADTQYF. Looking up the rest from reference TRBV5-1 and TRBJ2-3 gives the full variable domain: KAGVTQTPRYLIKTRGQQVTLSCSPISGHRSVSWYQQTPGQGLQFLFEYFSETQRNKGNFPGRFSGRQFSNSRSEMNVSTLELGDSALYLCASSDPGRADTQYFGPGTRLTVL.

The CDR3 is CASEILLVSWGNIQYF. CDR3 nucleotide sequence: TGTGCCAGTGAGATCCTGCTGGTCTCCTGGGGAAACATTCAGTACTTC. This chain joins TRBV5-8 and TRBJ2-4; the D is unclear. The CDR3 consists of 16 residues. V dropped 8 bases and J dropped 6 bases, with 24 bases sitting between them. Germline-derived CDR1 and CDR2 are SGHTS and YDEGEE.

This clone was seen more than once but under ten times. The CDR3 spells CASSDGLAGEQFF. The CDR3 DNA is TGTGCCAGCAGCGATGGACTAGCCGGGGAGCAGTTCTTC. The chain links TRBV5-6 to TRBJ2-1, with 8 bases lining up with TRBD2. V shed 4 bases and J 10 bases; nucleotides not matched to a gene: 7. This CDR3 comprises 13 residues. Germline CDR1 and CDR2: SGHDT and YYEEEE.

The chain employs TRBV20-1 and TRBJ1-6; 8 positions match TRBD1. CDR3 length: 18 amino acids. V shed 3 bases and J 0 bases; nucleotides not matched to a gene: 10. CDR1 DFQATT and CDR2 SNEGSKA come from the germline V gene (reference sequence). CDR3 sequence (DNA): TGCAGTGCTAGTAGGTCGACAGGGGCCAGCTCCTATAATTCACCCCTCCACTTT. Translated: CSASRSTGASSYNSPLHF.